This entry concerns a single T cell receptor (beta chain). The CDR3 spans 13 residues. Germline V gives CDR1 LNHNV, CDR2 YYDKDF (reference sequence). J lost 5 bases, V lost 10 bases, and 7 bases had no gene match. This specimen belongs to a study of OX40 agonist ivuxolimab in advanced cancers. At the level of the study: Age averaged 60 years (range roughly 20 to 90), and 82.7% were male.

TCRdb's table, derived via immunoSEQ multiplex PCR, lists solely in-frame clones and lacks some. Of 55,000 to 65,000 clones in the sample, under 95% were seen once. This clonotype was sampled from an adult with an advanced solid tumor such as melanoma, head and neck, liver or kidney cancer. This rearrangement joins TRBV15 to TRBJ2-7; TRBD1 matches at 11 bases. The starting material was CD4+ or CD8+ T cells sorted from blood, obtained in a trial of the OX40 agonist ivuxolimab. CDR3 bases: TGTGCCAGCGCTGTGGACAGGGGGCACGAGCAGTACTTC. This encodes CASAVDRGHEQYF. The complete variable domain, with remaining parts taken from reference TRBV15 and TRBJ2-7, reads DAMVIQNPRYQVTQFGKPVTLSCSQTLNHNVMYWYQQKSSQAPKLLFHYYDKDFNNEADTPDNFQSRRPNTSFCFLDIRSPGLGDTAMYLCASAVDRGHEQYFGPGTRLTVT.